The source of this T cell receptor (beta chain) is a study of shared clonotypes between healthy human individuals. Whole-study results and caveats: Approximately 4.6% of naive CD4 clonotypes were common to a handful of donors. Sampling used blood alone; tissue repertoires probably differ.

Replicate PCRs run on sorted subsets employed around 200 ng DNA, some 33,000 T cell genomes. TCRdb's copy holds only in-frame clones and misses some; the assay was immunoSEQ multiplex PCR. The sample holds about 2,500,000 clones, about 92% seen once. CD4+ cell separation produced CD45RA+ naive and CD45RA-negative memory subsets. The V end was cut by 0 bases, the J end by 5 bases, with 20 bases between. Germline V gene lookup returns CDR1 MDHEN and CDR2 SYDVKM. The CDR3 length is 17 residues. On this clone: Its antigen is unknown.

The TCR sequence derives from a man aged 18-30 years in good health. The chain links TRBV28 to TRBJ2-7, with a weak D call TRBD2 (6 bases). What was sequenced was naive CD4+ T cells sorted from blood. Subset: CD45RA+ positively selected. The DNA of the CDR3 is TGTGCCAGCAGTTTATGGTTGGGGGGTCATGGGTTCCACGAGCAGTACTTC. Translation gives CASSLWLGGHGFHEQYF.